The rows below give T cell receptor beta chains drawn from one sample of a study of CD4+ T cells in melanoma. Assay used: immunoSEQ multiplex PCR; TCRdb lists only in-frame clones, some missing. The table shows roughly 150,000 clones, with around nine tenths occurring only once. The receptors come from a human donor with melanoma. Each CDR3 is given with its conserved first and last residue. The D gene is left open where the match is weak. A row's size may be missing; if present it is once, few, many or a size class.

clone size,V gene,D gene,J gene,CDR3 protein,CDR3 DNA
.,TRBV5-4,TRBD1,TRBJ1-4,CASSGGSGTGNEKLFF,TGTGCCAGCAGCGGGGGCTCCGGGACAGGGAATGAAAAACTGTTTTTT
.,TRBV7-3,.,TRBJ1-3,CASSPRGGTGGNTIYF,TGTGCCAGCAGTCCCAGGGGCGGAACTGGTGGAAACACCATATATTTT
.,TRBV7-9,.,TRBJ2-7,CASLDSDGVPYEQYF,TGTGCCAGCCTAGACTCGGACGGGGTACCCTACGAGCAGTACTTC
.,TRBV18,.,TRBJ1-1,CASSGGAEAFF,TGTGCCAGCTCAGGCGGGGCTGAAGCTTTCTTT
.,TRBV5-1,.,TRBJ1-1,CASSLGEQGGAKAFF,TGCGCCAGCAGCTTGGGGGAACAGGGAGGAGCGAAAGCTTTCTTT
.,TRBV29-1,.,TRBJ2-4,CSVDAGPGNIQYF,TGCAGCGTTGACGCGGGGCCGGGAAACATTCAGTACTTC
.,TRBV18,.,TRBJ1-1,CASSPQRTETNTEAFF,TGTGCCAGCTCACCACAAAGGACAGAGACTAACACTGAAGCTTTCTTT
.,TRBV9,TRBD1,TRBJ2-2,CASSFSGTANTGELFF,TGTGCCAGCAGCTTCTCCGGGACAGCAAACACCGGGGAGCTGTTTTTT
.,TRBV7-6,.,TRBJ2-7,CASSAGPNYEQYF,TGTGCCAGCAGCGCTGGACCGAACTACGAGCAGTACTTC
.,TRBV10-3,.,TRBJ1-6,CAISPRGDDSPLHF,TGTGCCATCAGCCCGAGGGGGGATGATTCACCCCTCCACTTT
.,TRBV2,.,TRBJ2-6,CASNQRGPGANVLTF,TGTGCCAGCAATCAGAGAGGGCCTGGGGCCAACGTCCTGACTTTC
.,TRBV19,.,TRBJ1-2,CASSTTGTFYGYTF,TGTGCCAGTAGTACAACCGGGACCTTCTATGGCTACACCTTC
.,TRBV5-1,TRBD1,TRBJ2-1,CASSWTGGVVSNEQFF,TGCGCCAGCAGCTGGACAGGGGGCGTCGTCTCAAATGAGCAGTTCTTC
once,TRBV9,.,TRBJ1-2,CASSEAGYGGVGGYTF,TGTGCCAGCAGCGAGGCAGGGTATGGAGGAGTGGGCGGCTACACCTTC
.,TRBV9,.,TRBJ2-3,CASSTGGPDTQYF,TGTGCCAGCAGCACCGGGGGGCCAGATACGCAGTATTTT
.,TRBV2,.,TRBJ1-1,CASSAQPPEAFF,TGTGCCAGCAGTGCACAGCCCCCTGAAGCTTTCTTT
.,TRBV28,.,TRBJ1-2,CASSSYRDGGYTF,TGTGCCAGCAGTTCTTACAGGGATGGCGGCTACACCTTC
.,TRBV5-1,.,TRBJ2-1,CASSLYSPDNEQFF,TGCGCCAGCAGCTTGTACTCTCCGGACAATGAGCAGTTCTTC
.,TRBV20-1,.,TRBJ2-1,CSASSYNEQFF,TGCAGTGCGAGCTCCTACAATGAGCAGTTCTTC
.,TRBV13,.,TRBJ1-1,CASSLGVTEAFF,TGTGCCAGCAGCTTAGGAGTGACTGAAGCTTTCTTT
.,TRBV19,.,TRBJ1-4,CASIPAGSEKLFF,TGTGCCAGTATACCGGCAGGGAGTGAAAAACTGTTTTTT
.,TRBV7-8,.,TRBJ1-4,CASSLVIRETLNEKLFF,TGTGCCAGCAGCTTAGTGATTCGGGAGACCTTAAATGAAAAACTGTTTTTT
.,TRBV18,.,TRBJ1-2,CASSPSAQNPQYGYTF,TGTGCCAGCTCACCATCGGCACAGAACCCCCAGTATGGCTACACCTTC
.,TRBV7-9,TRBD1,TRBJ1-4,CASSSWDRTNEKLFF,TGTGCCAGCAGCTCGTGGGACAGAACTAATGAAAAACTGTTTTTT
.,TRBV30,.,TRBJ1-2,CAWAPLGESVDYTF,TGTGCCTGGGCCCCCTTGGGGGAGTCTGTGGACTACACCTTC
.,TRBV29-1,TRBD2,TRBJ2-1,CSVGGLAGGLGEQFF,TGCAGCGTTGGCGGACTAGCGGGGGGGCTCGGGGAGCAGTTCTTC
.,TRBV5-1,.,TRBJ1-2,CASSLALQQNLYGYTF,TGCGCCAGCAGCTTGGCCCTCCAACAGAATCTTTATGGCTACACCTTC
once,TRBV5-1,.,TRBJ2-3,CASSPSGGADTQYF,TGCGCCAGCAGCCCTTCTGGGGGCGCAGATACGCAGTATTTT
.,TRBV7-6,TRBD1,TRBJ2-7,CASSLNRGVYEQYF,TGTGCCAGCAGCTTAAACAGGGGGGTATACGAGCAGTACTTC
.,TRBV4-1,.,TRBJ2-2,CASSHPLAPTGELFF,TGCGCCAGCAGCCATCCGCTAGCGCCCACCGGGGAGCTGTTTTTT
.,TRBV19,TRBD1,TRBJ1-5,CASWDRGTNQPQHF,TGTGCCAGTTGGGACAGGGGGACTAATCAGCCCCAGCATTTT
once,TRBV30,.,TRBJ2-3,CAFQGRTDTQYF,TGTGCCTTTCAGGGTAGGACAGATACGCAGTATTTT
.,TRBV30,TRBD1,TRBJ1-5,CAWSVETRDREISGNQPQHF,TGTGCCTGGAGTGTGGAGACCCGGGACAGGGAGATATCGGGCAATCAGCCCCAGCATTTT
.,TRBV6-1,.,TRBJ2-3,CASKSGTDTQYF,TGTGCCAGCAAGTCGGGCACAGATACGCAGTATTTT
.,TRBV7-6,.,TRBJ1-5,CASSRRGSNQPQHF,TGTGCCAGCAGTCGCAGGGGCTCCAATCAGCCCCAGCATTTT
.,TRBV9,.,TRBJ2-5,CASSAQRQYF,TGTGCCAGCAGCGCCCAACGTCAGTACTTC
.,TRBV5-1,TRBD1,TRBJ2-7,CASAMGDRVSYEQYF,TGCGCCAGCGCCATGGGGGACAGGGTCTCCTACGAGCAGTACTTC
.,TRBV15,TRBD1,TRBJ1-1,CATRRDRVVYTEAFF,TGTGCCACCAGAAGGGACAGGGTTGTTTACACTGAAGCTTTCTTT
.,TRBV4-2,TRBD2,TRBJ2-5,CASSQDHISSGGAETQYF,TGTGCCAGCAGCCAAGATCATATCAGTAGCGGGGGGGCGGAGACCCAGTACTTC
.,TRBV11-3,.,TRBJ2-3,CASSHADTQYF,TGTGCCAGCAGCCATGCAGATACGCAGTATTTT
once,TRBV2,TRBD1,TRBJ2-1,CASSDRDRGRNEQFF,TGTGCCAGCAGTGACCGGGACAGGGGACGGAATGAGCAGTTCTTC
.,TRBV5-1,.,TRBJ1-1,CASSLDRTNTEAFF,TGCGCCAGCAGCTTGGACAGGACGAACACTGAAGCTTTCTTT
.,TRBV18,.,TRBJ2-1,CASSPLTAGEQFF,TGTGCCAGCTCACCCCTGACGGCGGGAGAGCAGTTCTTC
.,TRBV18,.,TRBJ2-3,CASSPPGTTDTQYF,TGTGCCAGCTCTCCCCCCGGTACCACAGATACGCAGTATTTT
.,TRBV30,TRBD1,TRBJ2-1,CAWSPPRGGTNPRNEQFF,TGTGCCTGGAGTCCCCCCCGAGGGGGCACAAATCCCCGAAATGAGCAGTTCTTC
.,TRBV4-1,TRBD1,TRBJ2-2,CASSHPTGHTGELFF,TGCGCCAGCAGCCACCCGACAGGGCACACCGGGGAGCTGTTTTTT
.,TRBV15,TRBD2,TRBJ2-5,CATSRRLADQETQYF,TGTGCCACCAGCAGGAGACTAGCGGACCAAGAGACCCAGTACTTC
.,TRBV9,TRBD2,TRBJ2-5,CASSAAGGPGETQYF,TGTGCCAGCAGCGCAGCGGGGGGGCCAGGAGAGACCCAGTACTTC
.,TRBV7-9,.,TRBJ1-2,CASSSADKPSYGYTF,TGTGCCAGCAGCTCGGCGGACAAACCTTCCTATGGCTACACCTTC
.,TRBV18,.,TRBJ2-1,CASSPVGNEQFF,TGTGCCAGCTCACCGGTCGGGAATGAGCAGTTCTTC
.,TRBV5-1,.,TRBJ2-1,CASSWDYNEQFF,TGCGCCAGCAGCTGGGACTACAATGAGCAGTTCTTC
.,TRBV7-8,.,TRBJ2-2,CASSPDPPPGELFF,TGTGCCAGCAGCCCCGACCCACCCCCCGGGGAGCTGTTTTTT
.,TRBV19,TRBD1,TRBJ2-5,CASSFSGGETQYF,TGTGCCAGTAGTTTTTCAGGGGGAGAGACCCAGTACTTC
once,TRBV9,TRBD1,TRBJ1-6,CASSPAGQGHSPLHF,TGTGCCAGCAGCCCCGCGGGACAGGGACATTCACCCCTCCACTTT
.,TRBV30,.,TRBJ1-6,CAWSVRPSSLHF,TGTGCCTGGAGTGTACGGCCTAGCTCCCTCCACTTT
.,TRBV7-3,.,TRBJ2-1,CASSPGVWDEQFF,TGTGCCAGCTCGCCAGGGGTTTGGGATGAGCAGTTCTTC
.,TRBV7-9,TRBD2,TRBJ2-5,CASSPDLAGLETQYF,TGTGCCAGCAGCCCCGACCTAGCGGGTTTGGAGACCCAGTACTTC
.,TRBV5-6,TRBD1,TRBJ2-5,CASSYRGEETQYF,TGTGCCAGCAGCTACAGGGGCGAAGAGACCCAGTACTTC
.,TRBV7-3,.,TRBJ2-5,CASSLTSGTAFSTQYF,TGTGCCAGCAGCTTAACGTCCGGGACTGCCTTTAGTACCCAGTACTTC